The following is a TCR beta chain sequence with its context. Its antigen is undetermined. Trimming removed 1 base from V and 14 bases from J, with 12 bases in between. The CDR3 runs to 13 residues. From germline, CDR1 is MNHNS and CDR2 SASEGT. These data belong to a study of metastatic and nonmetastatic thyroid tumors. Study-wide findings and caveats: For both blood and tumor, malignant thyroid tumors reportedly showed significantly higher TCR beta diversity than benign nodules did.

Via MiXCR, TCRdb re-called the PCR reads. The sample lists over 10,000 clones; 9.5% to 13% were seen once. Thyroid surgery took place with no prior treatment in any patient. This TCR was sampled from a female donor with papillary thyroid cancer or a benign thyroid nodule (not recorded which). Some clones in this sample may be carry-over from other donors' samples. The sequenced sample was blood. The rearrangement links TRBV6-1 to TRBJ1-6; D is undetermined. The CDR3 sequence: CASSEDELNALHF. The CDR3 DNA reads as TGTGCCAGCAGTGAAGACGAGCTCAATGCCCTCCACTTT.